In this sample, the clone carrying this TCR beta chain turned up a few times. The source of the sample is a study of blood T cell repertoires in COVID-19. The method was immunoSEQ multiplex PCR; TCRdb's version includes in-frame clones alone and lacks a portion of them. The table has about 310,000 clones, 85% to 90% seen once. This receptor was obtained from a woman aged 18-30 years with acute COVID-19. Sequencing used PBMCs or T cells enriched from blood (not recorded which).

The CDR3 protein is CAISEFDRGKEQYF. CDR3 sequence (DNA): TGTGCCATCAGTGAGTTCGACAGGGGCAAGGAGCAGTACTTC. V usage is TRBV10-3 and J usage is TRBJ2-7; 8 nucleotides agree with TRBD1. Germline V gives CDR1 ENHRY, CDR2 SYGVKD. This CDR3 spans 14 amino acids. V shed 1 base and J 7 bases; nucleotides not matched to a gene: 6.